Listed below are T cell receptor beta chains from one sample, sequenced in a study of control samples from healthy donors and cancer patients. The table came from immunoSEQ multiplex PCR; TCRdb's copy has only in-frame clones and leaves some out. The repertoire consists of 120,000 or so clones, with 80% to 90% occurring once and the leading ten covering roughly 3%. Sequenced: blood. The source is a man in his sixties in good health. CDR3s include the opening cysteine and the closing phenylalanine or tryptophan. The order of the fields is V gene, D gene, clone size, J gene, CDR3 DNA, CDR3 protein. A D gene is named only where the DNA matches it firmly. The size field is filled for only some rows; it gives once, few, many or a size class.

V gene: TRBV11-2; D gene: -; clone size: few; J gene: TRBJ1-1; CDR3 DNA: TGTGCCAGCAGCCCCGGGGGGGCAGGCATGAACACTGAAGCTTTCTTT; CDR3 protein: CASSPGGAGMNTEAFF
V gene: TRBV28; D gene: TRBD1; clone size: -; J gene: TRBJ1-2; CDR3 DNA: TGTGCCAGCAGTTTACTGACAGGGGTAAACTATGGCTACACCTTC; CDR3 protein: CASSLLTGVNYGYTF
V gene: TRBV3-1/TRBV3-2; D gene: -; clone size: -; J gene: TRBJ2-3; CDR3 DNA: TGTGCCAGCAGCCAAGGGGTACTAGGCACAGATACGCAGTATTTT; CDR3 protein: CASSQGVLGTDTQYF
V gene: TRBV19; D gene: -; clone size: -; J gene: TRBJ1-2; CDR3 DNA: TGTGCCAGTAGTCCCGACGTAAGCCTTTCTAGCTATGGCTACACCTTC; CDR3 protein: CASSPDVSLSSYGYTF
V gene: TRBV3-1/TRBV3-2; D gene: -; clone size: few; J gene: TRBJ1-6; CDR3 DNA: TGTGCCAGCAGCCAAGCTTCCAGGGGAAATTCACCCCTCCACTTT; CDR3 protein: CASSQASRGNSPLHF
V gene: TRBV28; D gene: -; clone size: -; J gene: TRBJ1-6; CDR3 DNA: TGTGCCAGCAGTTTATCTACAGGGATAAATTCACCCCTCCACTTT; CDR3 protein: CASSLSTGINSPLHF
V gene: TRBV19; D gene: TRBD1; clone size: -; J gene: TRBJ1-5; CDR3 DNA: TGTGCCAGTAGTGCCTTACAGGGGGTTGCTCATCAGCCCCAGCATTTT; CDR3 protein: CASSALQGVAHQPQHF
V gene: TRBV27; D gene: -; clone size: -; J gene: TRBJ1-3; CDR3 DNA: TGTGCCAGCAGTTTCGGTAGAGCTGGAAACACCATATATTTT; CDR3 protein: CASSFGRAGNTIYF
V gene: TRBV28; D gene: TRBD1; clone size: -; J gene: TRBJ2-5; CDR3 DNA: TGTGCCAGCAGTTGGCCTGACAGGGGAGGAGACCAGTACTTC; CDR3 protein: CASSWPDRGGDQYF
V gene: TRBV23-1; D gene: -; clone size: few; J gene: TRBJ1-2; CDR3 DNA: TGCGCCAGCAGTCACCCTTCTAGACAGTTATATGGCTACACCTTC; CDR3 protein: CASSHPSRQLYGYTF
V gene: TRBV6-5; D gene: TRBD1; clone size: -; J gene: TRBJ2-7; CDR3 DNA: TGTGCCAGCACCTCCTCGGGACAGCCTCCCTACGAGCAGTACTTC; CDR3 protein: CASTSSGQPPYEQYF
V gene: TRBV18; D gene: TRBD1; clone size: -; J gene: TRBJ2-6; CDR3 DNA: TGTGCCAGCTCGGGGAGACAGGGCATGAGGTCTGGGGCCAACGTCCTGACTTTC; CDR3 protein: CASSGRQGMRSGANVLTF
V gene: TRBV28; D gene: -; clone size: -; J gene: TRBJ1-2; CDR3 DNA: TGTGCCAGCAGTCCCACCCGGGCCAGACGCCTCTATGGCTACACCTTC; CDR3 protein: CASSPTRARRLYGYTF
V gene: TRBV18; D gene: -; clone size: -; J gene: TRBJ1-5; CDR3 DNA: TGTGCCAGCTCACCATATCCGGACTCCTCTCCCCAGCATTTT; CDR3 protein: CASSPYPDSSPQHF
V gene: TRBV24-1; D gene: -; clone size: -; J gene: TRBJ1-5; CDR3 DNA: TGTGCCACCAGTGACCCAACGAACAATCAGCCCCAGCATTTT; CDR3 protein: CATSDPTNNQPQHF
V gene: TRBV5-8; D gene: -; clone size: -; J gene: TRBJ2-1; CDR3 DNA: TGTGCCAGCAGCCAAACGGGGTGGGCCTACAATGAGCAGTTCTTC; CDR3 protein: CASSQTGWAYNEQFF
V gene: TRBV28; D gene: -; clone size: few; J gene: TRBJ1-5; CDR3 DNA: TGTGCCAGCACCCCCGGGAGGAATCAGCCCCAGCATTTT; CDR3 protein: CASTPGRNQPQHF
V gene: TRBV5-4; D gene: TRBD2; clone size: -; J gene: TRBJ2-2; CDR3 DNA: TGTGCCAGCAGTAGCGGGGGGGCCAAGAACACCGGGGAGCTGTTTTTT; CDR3 protein: CASSSGGAKNTGELFF
V gene: TRBV30; D gene: TRBD2; clone size: -; J gene: TRBJ2-1; CDR3 DNA: TGTGCCTGGACTAGCGGGGGCATAATTAGCTCCTACAATGAGCAGTTCTTC; CDR3 protein: CAWTSGGIISSYNEQFF
V gene: TRBV7-8; D gene: -; clone size: few; J gene: TRBJ2-3; CDR3 DNA: TGTGCCAGCAGCTTAGCGGGCGGGAAAACAGATACGCAGTATTTT; CDR3 protein: CASSLAGGKTDTQYF
V gene: TRBV4-3; D gene: TRBD1; clone size: -; J gene: TRBJ1-3; CDR3 DNA: TGCGCCAGCAGCCAAGGCGGGACAGTAACTGGAAACACCATATATTTT; CDR3 protein: CASSQGGTVTGNTIYF
V gene: TRBV25-1; D gene: -; clone size: once; J gene: TRBJ1-2; CDR3 DNA: TGTGCCAGCAGTGGGGACCTCCTTTCTAGCTATGGCTACACCTTC; CDR3 protein: CASSGDLLSSYGYTF
V gene: TRBV3-1/TRBV3-2; D gene: -; clone size: -; J gene: TRBJ2-1; CDR3 DNA: TGTGCCAGCAGCCAAGTGTCCAATGAGCAGTTCTTC; CDR3 protein: CASSQVSNEQFF
V gene: TRBV21-1; D gene: -; clone size: -; J gene: TRBJ2-7; CDR3 DNA: TGTGCCAGCAGCAAAGCTGATGAACAGGCAATCGTTGAGCAGTACTTC; CDR3 protein: CASSKADEQAIVEQYF
V gene: TRBV18; D gene: -; clone size: -; J gene: TRBJ1-2; CDR3 DNA: TGTGCCAGCTCACCACCAATCGGGGGGCCTACCTTC; CDR3 protein: CASSPPIGGPTF
V gene: TRBV19; D gene: TRBD1; clone size: few; J gene: TRBJ2-5; CDR3 DNA: TGTGCCACCGCAGGGACAGGGGGCTCGGAGACCCAGTACTTC; CDR3 protein: CATAGTGGSETQYF
V gene: TRBV28; D gene: -; clone size: -; J gene: TRBJ1-4; CDR3 DNA: TGTGCCAGCAGTGACCGGGCCGAAGGCACTAATGAAAAACTGTTTTTT; CDR3 protein: CASSDRAEGTNEKLFF
V gene: TRBV3-1/TRBV3-2; D gene: -; clone size: -; J gene: TRBJ1-1; CDR3 DNA: TGTGCCAGCACCCTGGGGCAGGCGAACACTGAAGCTTTCTTT; CDR3 protein: CASTLGQANTEAFF
V gene: TRBV7-3; D gene: -; clone size: -; J gene: TRBJ1-2; CDR3 DNA: TGTGCCAGCAGCGCGCAGGGCCTTGGCTACACCTTC; CDR3 protein: CASSAQGLGYTF
V gene: TRBV6-5; D gene: -; clone size: -; J gene: TRBJ2-3; CDR3 DNA: TGTGCCAGCAGACGCGGCACAGAGTCAAAAACGCAGTATTTT; CDR3 protein: CASRRGTESKTQYF
V gene: TRBV5-1; D gene: TRBD2; clone size: -; J gene: TRBJ2-1; CDR3 DNA: TGCGCCAGCAGCACGACTAGCGGGGGGCCGAGCTCCTACAATGAGCAGTTCTTC; CDR3 protein: CASSTTSGGPSSYNEQFF
V gene: TRBV21-1; D gene: -; clone size: once; J gene: TRBJ2-7; CDR3 DNA: TGTGCCAGCAGCAAGGGGGGCGGGGGGCGATACGAGCAGTACTTC; CDR3 protein: CASSKGGGGRYEQYF
V gene: TRBV10-3; D gene: -; clone size: -; J gene: TRBJ2-7; CDR3 DNA: TGTGCCATCAGTGAGTCGGGGACGGCTACCTACGAGCAGTACTTC; CDR3 protein: CAISESGTATYEQYF
V gene: TRBV27; D gene: -; clone size: -; J gene: TRBJ2-2; CDR3 DNA: TGTGCCAGCAGTTTATCGACCCCCGGGGAGCTGTTTTTT; CDR3 protein: CASSLSTPGELFF
V gene: TRBV7-3; D gene: -; clone size: -; J gene: TRBJ2-5; CDR3 DNA: TGTGCCAGCAGCTTGCAGGGTCAAGAGACCCAGTACTTC; CDR3 protein: CASSLQGQETQYF
V gene: TRBV5-6; D gene: -; clone size: -; J gene: TRBJ1-6; CDR3 DNA: TGTGCCAGCAGCTTGCCGTTATGGGACACTAATTCACCCCTCCACTTT; CDR3 protein: CASSLPLWDTNSPLHF
V gene: TRBV25-1; D gene: -; clone size: -; J gene: TRBJ1-1; CDR3 DNA: TGTGCCAGCAGTGAATCCGGCAGACCTAACACTGAAGCTTTCTTT; CDR3 protein: CASSESGRPNTEAFF
V gene: TRBV5-1; D gene: -; clone size: -; J gene: TRBJ2-3; CDR3 DNA: TGCGCCAGCAGCTTGGTGTTGGACACAGATACGCAGTATTTT; CDR3 protein: CASSLVLDTDTQYF
V gene: TRBV28; D gene: -; clone size: -; J gene: TRBJ1-3; CDR3 DNA: TGTGCCAGCAAAACCCCGGGACGGATCTCTGGAAACACCATATATTTT; CDR3 protein: CASKTPGRISGNTIYF
V gene: TRBV7-3; D gene: -; clone size: -; J gene: TRBJ2-1; CDR3 DNA: TGTGCCAGCAGCTTATCTCGGGGTTCCTACAATGAGCAGTTCTTC; CDR3 protein: CASSLSRGSYNEQFF
V gene: TRBV7-2; D gene: TRBD2; clone size: few; J gene: TRBJ2-7; CDR3 DNA: TGTGCCAGCAGCCTGGGGGCTAGCGGGATTGGCGAGCAGTACTTC; CDR3 protein: CASSLGASGIGEQYF
V gene: TRBV7-2; D gene: -; clone size: -; J gene: TRBJ2-1; CDR3 DNA: TGTGCCAGCAGCCGCACGGCCCATGAGCAGTTCTTC; CDR3 protein: CASSRTAHEQFF
V gene: TRBV28; D gene: -; clone size: -; J gene: TRBJ1-6; CDR3 DNA: TGTGCCAGCAGTTTGCCCCGGGGGGTGATTTCACCCCTCCACTTT; CDR3 protein: CASSLPRGVISPLHF
V gene: TRBV3-1/TRBV3-2; D gene: TRBD1; clone size: -; J gene: TRBJ2-5; CDR3 DNA: TGTGCCAGCAGCCGTCCTGACAGGGGGCGAGAGACCCAGTACTTC; CDR3 protein: CASSRPDRGRETQYF
V gene: TRBV11-2; D gene: TRBD1; clone size: few; J gene: TRBJ2-1; CDR3 DNA: TGTGCCAGCAGCTTACCTGAGGACAGGGGGCTGAGCAATGAGCAGTTCTTC; CDR3 protein: CASSLPEDRGLSNEQFF
V gene: TRBV5-1; D gene: TRBD2; clone size: once; J gene: TRBJ2-1; CDR3 DNA: TGCGCCAGCAGCTTGGCCGGGGGGGCCTATGGAAATGAGCAGTTCTTC; CDR3 protein: CASSLAGGAYGNEQFF
V gene: TRBV19; D gene: TRBD1; clone size: -; J gene: TRBJ2-2; CDR3 DNA: TGTGCCAGTAACCCGGGACAGGGGCGATCGTGGGGCGGGGAGCTGTTTTTT; CDR3 protein: CASNPGQGRSWGGELFF
V gene: TRBV28; D gene: -; clone size: once; J gene: TRBJ1-4; CDR3 DNA: TGTGCCAGCAGTTTTAGGCAGCCAAATGAAAAACTGTTTTTT; CDR3 protein: CASSFRQPNEKLFF